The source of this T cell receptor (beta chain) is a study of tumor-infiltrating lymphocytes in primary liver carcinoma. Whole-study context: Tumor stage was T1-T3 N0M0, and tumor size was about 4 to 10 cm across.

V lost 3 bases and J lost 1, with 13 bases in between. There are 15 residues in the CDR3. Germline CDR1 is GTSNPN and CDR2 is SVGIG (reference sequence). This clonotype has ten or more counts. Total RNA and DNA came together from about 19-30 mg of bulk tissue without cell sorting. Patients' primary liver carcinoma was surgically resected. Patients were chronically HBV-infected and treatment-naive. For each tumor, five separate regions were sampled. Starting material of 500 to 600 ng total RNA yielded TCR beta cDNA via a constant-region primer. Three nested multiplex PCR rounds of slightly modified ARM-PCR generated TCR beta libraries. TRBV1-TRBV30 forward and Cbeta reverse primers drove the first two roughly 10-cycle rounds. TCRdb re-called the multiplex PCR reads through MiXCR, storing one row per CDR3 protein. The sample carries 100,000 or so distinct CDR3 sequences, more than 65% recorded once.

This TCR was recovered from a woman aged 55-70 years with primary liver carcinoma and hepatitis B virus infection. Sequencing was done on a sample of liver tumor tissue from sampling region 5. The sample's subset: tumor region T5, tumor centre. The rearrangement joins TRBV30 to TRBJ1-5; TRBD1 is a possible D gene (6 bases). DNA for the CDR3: TGTGCCTGGAGCCGGCGGGGGCTGAGCAATCAGCCCCAGCATTTT. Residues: CAWSRRGLSNQPQHF. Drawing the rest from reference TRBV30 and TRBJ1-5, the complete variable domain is SQTIHQWPATLVQPVGSPLSLECTVEGTSNPNLYWYRQAAGRGLQLLFYSVGIGQISSEVPQNLSASRPQDRQFILSSKKLLLSDSGFYLCAWSRRGLSNQPQHFGDGTRLSIL.